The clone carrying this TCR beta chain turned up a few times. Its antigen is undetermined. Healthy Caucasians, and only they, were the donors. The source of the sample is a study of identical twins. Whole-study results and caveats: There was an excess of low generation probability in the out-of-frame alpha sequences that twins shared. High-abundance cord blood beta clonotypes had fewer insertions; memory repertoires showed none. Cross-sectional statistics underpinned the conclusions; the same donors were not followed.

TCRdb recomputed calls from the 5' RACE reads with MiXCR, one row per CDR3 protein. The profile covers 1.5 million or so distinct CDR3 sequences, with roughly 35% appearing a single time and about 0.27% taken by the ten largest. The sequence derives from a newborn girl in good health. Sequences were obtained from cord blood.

The CDR3 is CASRPTGTHHEQYF. The CDR3 DNA is TGTGCCAGTAGACCGACAGGGACGCACCACGAGCAGTACTTC. The genes are TRBV19 and TRBJ2-7, with 7 bases identical to TRBD1. This CDR3 has 14 amino acids. CDR1 and CDR2 from the germline V gene are LNHDA and SQIVND (reference sequence). V shed 6 bases and J 5 bases; nucleotides not matched to a gene: 10.